This entry is about one TCR beta chain. This sample was taken from a study of blood T cell repertoires in COVID-19. The overall study: Collection of acute and convalescent COVID-19 samples took place in the United States, Italy and Spain. From T cells, B-cell-depleted T cells, or PBMCs came the material, which was cDNA or gDNA.

This CDR3 is built from 13 residues. V was clipped by 10 bases and J by 4 bases, with 16 bases between them. Per the original methods: Counts of nucleated cells, estimated from reference gene primer amplification, were obtained. Libraries were prepared by immunoSEQ multiplex PCR; TCRdb keeps only in-frame clonotypes and omits some of them. V, J and clone size are taken as reported in that table, and D and trimming were inferred from the DNA itself. The sample comprises around 230,000 clones, 82% of which are singletons, and under 15% rests with the top ten. The chain uses TRBV12-3 or TRBV12-4 and TRBJ1-2; D unresolved. What was sequenced was peripheral blood. The origin of this receptor is a woman aged 55-69 years with active or convalescent COVID-19. CDR3: CAIYHAIRYGYTF. In DNA form, the CDR3 reads TGTGCCATCTACCACGCGATACGCTATGGCTACACCTTC.